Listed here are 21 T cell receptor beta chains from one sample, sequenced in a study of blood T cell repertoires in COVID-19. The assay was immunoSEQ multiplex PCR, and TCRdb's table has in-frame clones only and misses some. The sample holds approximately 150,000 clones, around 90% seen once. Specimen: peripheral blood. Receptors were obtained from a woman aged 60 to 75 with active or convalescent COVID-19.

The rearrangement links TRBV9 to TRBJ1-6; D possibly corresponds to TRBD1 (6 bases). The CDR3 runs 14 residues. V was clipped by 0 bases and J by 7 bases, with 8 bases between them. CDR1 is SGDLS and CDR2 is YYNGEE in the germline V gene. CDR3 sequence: CASSVAGANSPLHF. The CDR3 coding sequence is TGTGCCAGCAGCGTAGCAGGGGCGAATTCACCCCTCCACTTT. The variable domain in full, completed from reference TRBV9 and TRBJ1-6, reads DSGVTQTPKHLITATGQRVTLRCSPRSGDLSVYWYQQSLDQGLQFLIQYYNGEERAKGNILERFSAQQFPDLHSELNLSSLELGDSALYFCASSVAGANSPLHFGNGTRLTVT.

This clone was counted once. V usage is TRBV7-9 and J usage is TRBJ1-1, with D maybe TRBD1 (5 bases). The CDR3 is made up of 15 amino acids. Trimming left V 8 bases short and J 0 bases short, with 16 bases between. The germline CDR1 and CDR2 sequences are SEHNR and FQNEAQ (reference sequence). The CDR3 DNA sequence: TGTGCCAGCCTTCTCGAAAGGGGCATGAACACTGAAGCTTTCTTT. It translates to CASLLERGMNTEAFF. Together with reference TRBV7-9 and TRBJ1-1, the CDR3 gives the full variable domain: DTGVSQNPRHKITKRGQNVTFRCDPISEHNRLYWYRQTLGQGPEFLTYFQNEAQLEKSRLLSDRFSAERPKGSFSTLEIQRTEQGDSAMYLCASLLERGMNTEAFFGQGTRLTVV.

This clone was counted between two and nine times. The CDR3 is CASSEAWLPGGPDSYGYTF. The CDR3 DNA is TGTGCCAGCAGTGAAGCTTGGTTGCCAGGGGGCCCGGATAGCTATGGCTACACCTTC. The chain carries TRBV2 and TRBJ1-2; 8 nucleotides match TRBD1. V gave up 0 bases and J gave up 4 bases; unmatched junction bases: 16. The CDR3 has 19 amino acids. The germline CDR1 and CDR2 sequences are SNHLY and FYNNEI. Variable domain in full (rest from reference TRBV2 and TRBJ1-2): EPEVTQTPSHQVTQMGQEVILRCVPISNHLYFYWYRQILGQKVEFLVSFYNNEISEKSEIFDDQFSVERPDGSNFTLKIRSTKLEDSAMYFCASSEAWLPGGPDSYGYTFGSGTRLTVV.

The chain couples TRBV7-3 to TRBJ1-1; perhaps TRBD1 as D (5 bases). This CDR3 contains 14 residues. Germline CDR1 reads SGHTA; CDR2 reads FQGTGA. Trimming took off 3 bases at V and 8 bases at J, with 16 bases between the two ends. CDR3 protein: CASSFTMEGPEAFF. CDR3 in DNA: TGTGCCAGCAGCTTCACCATGGAGGGGCCCGAAGCTTTCTTT. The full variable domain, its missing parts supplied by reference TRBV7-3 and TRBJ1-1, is GAGVSQTPSNKVTEKGKYVELRCDPISGHTALYWYRQSLGQGPEFLIYFQGTGAADDSGLPNDRFFAVRPEGSVSTLKIQRTERGDSAVYLCASSFTMEGPEAFFGQGTRLTVV.

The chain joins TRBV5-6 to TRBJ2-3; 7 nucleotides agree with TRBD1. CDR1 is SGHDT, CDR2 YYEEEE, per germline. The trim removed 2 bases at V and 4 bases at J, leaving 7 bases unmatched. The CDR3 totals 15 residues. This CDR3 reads CASSLGDRVPDTQYF. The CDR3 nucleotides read TGTGCCAGCAGCTTAGGTGACAGGGTGCCAGATACGCAGTATTTT.

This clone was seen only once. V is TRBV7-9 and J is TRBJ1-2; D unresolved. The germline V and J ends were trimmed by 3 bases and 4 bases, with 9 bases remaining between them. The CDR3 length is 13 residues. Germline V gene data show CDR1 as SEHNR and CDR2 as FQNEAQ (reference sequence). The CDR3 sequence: CASSFYPGYGYTF. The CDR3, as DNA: TGTGCCAGCAGCTTTTATCCGGGCTATGGCTACACCTTC.

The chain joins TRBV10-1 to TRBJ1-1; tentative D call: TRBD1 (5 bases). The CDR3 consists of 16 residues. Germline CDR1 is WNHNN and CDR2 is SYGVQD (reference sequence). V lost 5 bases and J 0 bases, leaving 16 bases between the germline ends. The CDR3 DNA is TGCGCCAGCAGTCTTAACGTCGGGGGAATGAACACTGAAGCTTTCTTT. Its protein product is CASSLNVGGMNTEAFF.

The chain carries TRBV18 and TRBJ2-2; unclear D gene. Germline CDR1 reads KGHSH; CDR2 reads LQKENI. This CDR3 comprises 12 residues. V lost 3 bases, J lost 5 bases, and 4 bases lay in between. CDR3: CASSPRTGELFF. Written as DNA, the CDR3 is TGTGCCAGCTCACCCAGGACCGGGGAGCTGTTTTTT.

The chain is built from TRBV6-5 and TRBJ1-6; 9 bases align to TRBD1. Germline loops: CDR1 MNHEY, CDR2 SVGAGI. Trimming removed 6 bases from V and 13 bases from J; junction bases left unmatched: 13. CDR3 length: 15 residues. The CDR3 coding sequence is TGTGCCAGCAGCCGAGGGGTACAGGGGGCCGTCCCCCTCCACTTT. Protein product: CASSRGVQGAVPLHF.

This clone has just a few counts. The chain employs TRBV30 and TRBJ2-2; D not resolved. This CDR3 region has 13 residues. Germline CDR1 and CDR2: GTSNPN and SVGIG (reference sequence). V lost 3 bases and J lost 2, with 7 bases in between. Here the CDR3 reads CAWRHPNTGELFF. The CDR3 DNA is TGTGCCTGGAGACATCCTAACACCGGGGAGCTGTTTTTT.

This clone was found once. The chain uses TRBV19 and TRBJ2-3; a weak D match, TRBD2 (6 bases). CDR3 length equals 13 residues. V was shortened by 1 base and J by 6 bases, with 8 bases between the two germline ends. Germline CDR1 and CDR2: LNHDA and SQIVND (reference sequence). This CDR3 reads CASSIGLADTQYF. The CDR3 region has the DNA TGTGCCAGTAGTATAGGCCTAGCGGATACGCAGTATTTT.

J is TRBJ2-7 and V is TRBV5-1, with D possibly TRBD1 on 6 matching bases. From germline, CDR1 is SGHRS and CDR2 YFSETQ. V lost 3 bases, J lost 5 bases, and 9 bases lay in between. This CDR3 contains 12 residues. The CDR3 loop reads CASSWDIHEQYF. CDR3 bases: TGCGCCAGCAGCTGGGACATTCACGAGCAGTACTTC.

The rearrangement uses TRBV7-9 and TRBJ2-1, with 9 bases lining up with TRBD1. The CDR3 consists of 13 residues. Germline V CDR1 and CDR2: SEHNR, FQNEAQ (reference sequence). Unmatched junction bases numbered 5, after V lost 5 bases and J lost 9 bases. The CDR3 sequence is CASSLQGASEQFF. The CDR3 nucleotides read TGTGCCAGCAGCCTACAGGGGGCGAGTGAGCAGTTCTTC.

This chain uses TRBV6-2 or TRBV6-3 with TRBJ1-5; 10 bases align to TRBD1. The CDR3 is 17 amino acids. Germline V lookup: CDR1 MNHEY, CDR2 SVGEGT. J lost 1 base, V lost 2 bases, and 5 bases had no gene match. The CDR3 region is CASSYGTGALSNQPQHF. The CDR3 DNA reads TGTGCCAGCAGTTACGGGACAGGGGCTTTGAGCAATCAGCCCCAGCATTTT.

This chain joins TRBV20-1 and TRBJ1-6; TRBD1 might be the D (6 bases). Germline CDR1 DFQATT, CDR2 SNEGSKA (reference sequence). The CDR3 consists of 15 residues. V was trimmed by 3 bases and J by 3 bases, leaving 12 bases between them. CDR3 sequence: CSASESGHYNSPLHF. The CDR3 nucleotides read TGCAGTGCTAGTGAATCGGGACACTATAATTCACCCCTCCACTTT.

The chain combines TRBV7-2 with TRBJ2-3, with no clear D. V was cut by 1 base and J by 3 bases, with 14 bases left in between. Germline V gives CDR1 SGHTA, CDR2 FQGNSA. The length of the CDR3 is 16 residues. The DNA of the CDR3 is TGTGCCAGCAGCTTAGGTAGGATGCCCGGGACAGATACGCAGTATTTT. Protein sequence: CASSLGRMPGTDTQYF.

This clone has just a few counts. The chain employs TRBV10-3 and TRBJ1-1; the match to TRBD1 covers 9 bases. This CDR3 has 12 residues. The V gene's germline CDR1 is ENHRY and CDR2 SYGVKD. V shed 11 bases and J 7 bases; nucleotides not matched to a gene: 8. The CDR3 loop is CAATGGASEAFF. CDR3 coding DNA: TGTGCCGCCACAGGGGGCGCGAGTGAAGCTTTCTTT.

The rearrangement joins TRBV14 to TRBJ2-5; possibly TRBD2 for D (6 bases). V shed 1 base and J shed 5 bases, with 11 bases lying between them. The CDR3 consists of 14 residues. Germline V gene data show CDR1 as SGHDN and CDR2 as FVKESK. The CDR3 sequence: CASSQGPRGETQYF. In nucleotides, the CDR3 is TGTGCCAGCAGCCAAGGACCGCGGGGCGAGACCCAGTACTTC.

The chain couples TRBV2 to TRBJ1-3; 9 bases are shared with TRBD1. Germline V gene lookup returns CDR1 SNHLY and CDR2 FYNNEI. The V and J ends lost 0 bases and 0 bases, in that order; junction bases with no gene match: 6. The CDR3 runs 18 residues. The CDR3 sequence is CASSEARGQGISGNTIYF. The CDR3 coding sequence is TGTGCCAGCAGTGAAGCGCGGGGACAGGGAATCTCTGGAAACACCATATATTTT.

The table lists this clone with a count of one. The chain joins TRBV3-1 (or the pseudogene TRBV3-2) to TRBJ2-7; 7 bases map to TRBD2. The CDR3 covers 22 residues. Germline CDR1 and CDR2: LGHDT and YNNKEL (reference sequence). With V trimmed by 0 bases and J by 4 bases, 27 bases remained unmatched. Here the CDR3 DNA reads TGTGCCAGCAGCCAAGACACAGCCCTCCCTTGGGGTGAGGTTGGGGGGGGTTACGAGCAGTACTTC. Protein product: CASSQDTALPWGEVGGGYEQYF.

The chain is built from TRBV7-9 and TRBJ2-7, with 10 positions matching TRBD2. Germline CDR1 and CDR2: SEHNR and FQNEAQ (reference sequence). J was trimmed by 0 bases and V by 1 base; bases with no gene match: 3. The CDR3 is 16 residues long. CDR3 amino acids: CASSLVSGGPSYEQYF. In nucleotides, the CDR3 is TGTGCCAGCAGCTTAGTTAGCGGGGGGCCCTCCTACGAGCAGTACTTC.